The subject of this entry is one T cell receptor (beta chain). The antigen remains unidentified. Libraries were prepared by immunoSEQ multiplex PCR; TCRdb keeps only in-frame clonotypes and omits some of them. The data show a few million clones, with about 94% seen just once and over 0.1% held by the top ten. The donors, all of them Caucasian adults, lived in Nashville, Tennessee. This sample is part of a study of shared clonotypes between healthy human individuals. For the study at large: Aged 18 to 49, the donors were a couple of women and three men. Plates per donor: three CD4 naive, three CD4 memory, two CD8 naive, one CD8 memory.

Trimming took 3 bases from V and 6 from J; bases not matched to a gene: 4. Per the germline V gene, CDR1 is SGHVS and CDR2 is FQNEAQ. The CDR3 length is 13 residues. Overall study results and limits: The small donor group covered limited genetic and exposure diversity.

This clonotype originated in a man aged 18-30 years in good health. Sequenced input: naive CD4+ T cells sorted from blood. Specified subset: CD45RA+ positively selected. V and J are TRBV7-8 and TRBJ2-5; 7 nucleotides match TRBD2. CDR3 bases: TGTGCCAGCAGCTTGGGGAGGGAGAAGACCCAGTACTTC. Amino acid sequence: CASSLGREKTQYF.